This TCR beta chain came from a study of B cell selection in AIRE deficiency. V was cut by 3 bases and J by 0 bases, with 6 bases left in between. The germline V gene encodes CDR1 MNHEY and CDR2 SMNVEV (reference sequence). The CDR3 has 15 residues. Sorted regulatory T cells were CD4-positive, CD25-high and CD127-low or negative. Measured with immunoSEQ multiplex PCR; TCRdb has only the in-frame clones, and not every one. The sample includes roughly 24,000 clones, approximately 92% seen only once; the top ten take approximately 1%. This TCR derives from a human donor in good health. Material: CD4+CD25+ Tregs sorted from PBMCs. The chain joins TRBV27 to TRBJ2-6, with D possibly being TRBD1 or TRBD2 (5 bases each). CDR3 sequence: CASSFGGSGANVLTF. The CDR3 DNA follows: TGTGCCAGCAGTTTTGGGGGCTCTGGGGCCAACGTCCTGACTTTC.